These 16 T cell receptor beta chains were all obtained from the same sample, sequenced in a study of blood T cell repertoires in COVID-19. Profiling relied on immunoSEQ multiplex PCR, and the TCRdb table lists in-frame clones only, not all of them. The table lists some 150,000 clones, roughly 90% of them singletons. Input material: peripheral blood. These receptors were taken from a woman aged 45-59 years with acute or convalescent COVID-19.

The rearrangement links TRBV5-1 to TRBJ2-7; 12 positions agree with TRBD2. The CDR3 runs 17 residues. V lost 4 bases, J lost 0 bases, and 8 bases stayed unmatched. Germline CDR1 reads SGHRS; CDR2 reads YFSETQ. CDR3 sequence (DNA): TGCGCCAGCAGCCTCGGACTAGCGGGGAGTCGCTCCTACGAGCAGTACTTC. Protein: CASSLGLAGSRSYEQYF.

The chain carries TRBV24-1 and TRBJ1-2, with 7 bases identical to TRBD1. The V segment lost 4 bases and the J segment 7 bases; nucleotides outside the gene matches: 2. The length of the CDR3 is 12 residues. Germline V gives CDR1 KGHDR, CDR2 SFDVKD. The CDR3 loop is CATSENRGGYTF. CDR3 DNA: TGTGCCACCAGTGAAAACAGGGGTGGCTACACCTTC.

The chain employs TRBV5-8 and TRBJ2-4; D call uncertain. Per the germline V gene, CDR1 is SGHTS and CDR2 is YDEGEE. CDR3 length: 19 amino acids. With 0 bases removed from V and 0 bases from J, the gap between germline ends came to 19 bases. CDR3 in amino acids: CASSLADVRTTLAKNIQYF. CDR3 nucleotide sequence: TGTGCCAGCAGCTTGGCCGATGTCAGAACAACGCTAGCCAAAAACATTCAGTACTTC.

The gene calls are TRBV30 and TRBJ2-1, with 9 bases aligning to TRBD2. Germline V gene sequence: CDR1 GTSNPN, CDR2 SVGIG (reference sequence). The junction had 10 bases not matched to a gene; V was cut back by 0 bases and J by 7 bases. The CDR3 is made up of 16 amino acids. The CDR3: CAWSVIGAGGMNEQFF. The CDR3, as DNA: TGTGCCTGGAGTGTGATAGGAGCGGGAGGTATGAATGAGCAGTTCTTC.

The J gene is TRBJ2-1, the V gene TRBV5-1; D is unresolved. CDR1 and CDR2 from the germline V gene are SGHRS and YFSETQ. There are 15 residues in the CDR3. Deletions cut 0 bases from V and 0 bases from J, with 7 bases between. CDR3 loop: CASSLAPSSYNEQFF. The CDR3 nucleotides are TGCGCCAGCAGCTTGGCCCCTAGCTCCTACAATGAGCAGTTCTTC.

The genes are TRBV11-2 and TRBJ2-6, with 9 positions matching TRBD2. The CDR3 extends over 16 amino acids. V lost 4 bases, J lost 1 base, and 2 bases stayed unmatched. Germline V gene data show CDR1 as SGHAT and CDR2 as FQNNGV. CDR3 DNA: TGTGCCAGCAGCTCCAGCGGGGGGTCTGGGGCCAACGTCCTGACTTTC. As protein: CASSSSGGSGANVLTF.

The V call is TRBV7-3, the J call TRBJ1-2; TRBD1 aligns across 7 bases. Per germline, CDR1 SGHTA and CDR2 FQGTGA. The trim removed 2 bases at V and 4 bases at J, leaving 4 bases unmatched. The CDR3 contains 14 residues. CDR3 nucleotide sequence: TGTGCCAGCAGCTTACAAGGGGGCGCCTATGGCTACACCTTC. Residues: CASSLQGGAYGYTF.

The chain joins TRBV30 to TRBJ1-2; D perhaps matches TRBD1 (6 bases). The CDR3 is 13 residues long. Trimming took off 2 bases at V and 1 base at J, with 8 bases between the two ends. CDR1 GTSNPN and CDR2 SVGIG come from the germline V gene (reference sequence). The DNA of the CDR3 is TGTGCCTGGAGTCCGGACAGTAACTATGGCTACACCTTC. Amino acids: CAWSPDSNYGYTF.

V gene TRBV5-1 combines with J gene TRBJ1-5; D is perhaps TRBD1 (6 bases). The CDR3 spans 15 residues. V shed 1 base and J shed 0 bases, with 8 bases lying between them. Germline V CDR1 and CDR2: SGHRS, YFSETQ. CDR3 residues: CASSLSGVSNQPQHF. The CDR3 DNA reads as TGCGCCAGCAGCTTGTCAGGGGTTAGCAATCAGCCCCAGCATTTT.

This chain uses TRBV9 with TRBJ2-2; D unresolved. Trimming shortened V by 0 bases and J by 0 bases, and 15 bases separated the two germline ends. The CDR3 extends over 18 amino acids. Germline V CDR1 and CDR2: SGDLS, YYNGEE. The CDR3 DNA sequence: TGTGCCAGCAGCGTAGCTTCCCAGGTGGCCCCGAACACCGGGGAGCTGTTTTTT. It encodes CASSVASQVAPNTGELFF.

The chain couples TRBV7-3 to TRBJ1-4; 11 bases agree with TRBD1. The CDR3 consists of 15 residues. With V trimmed by 4 bases and J by 7 bases, 5 bases remained unmatched. The germline CDR1 and CDR2 sequences are SGHTA and FQGTGA. Written as DNA, the CDR3 is TGTGCCAGCAGCTGGACAGGGGGCGAGGGTGAAAAACTGTTTTTT. The encoded protein is CASSWTGGEGEKLFF.

The chain couples TRBV10-3 to TRBJ1-1; tentative D call: TRBD1 (5 bases). Trimming left V 0 bases short and J 4 bases short, with 12 bases between. The CDR3 covers 15 residues. CDR1 and CDR2 (germline): ENHRY, SYGVKD. DNA for the CDR3: TGTGCCATCAGTGAGTCTAGGGGTTCCTCCACTGAAGCTTTCTTT. Protein sequence: CAISESRGSSTEAFF.

The chain employs TRBV11-2 and TRBJ2-3; 12 nucleotides match TRBD2. The CDR3 runs to 16 residues. With V trimmed by 5 bases and J by 2 bases, 5 bases remained unmatched. Germline V CDR1 and CDR2: SGHAT, FQNNGV. The chain's CDR3 is CASSGGLAGNTDTQYF. CDR3 in DNA: TGTGCCAGCAGCGGCGGACTAGCGGGAAACACAGATACGCAGTATTTT.

This clone was counted only a few times. DNA of the CDR3: TGTGCCAGCAGCTTAAACGCGGGAGTCCACGAGCAGTACTTC. This encodes CASSLNAGVHEQYF. The rearrangement uses TRBV7-3 and TRBJ2-7; 7 nucleotides agree with TRBD2. V was pared by 1 base and J by 5 bases, with 5 bases of the junction left unmatched. Germline CDR1 is SGHTA and CDR2 is FQGTGA. The CDR3 covers 14 residues.

The chain has TRBV5-1 and TRBJ2-3, with no clear D. CDR1 SGHRS and CDR2 YFSETQ come from the germline V gene. Trimming took off 2 bases at V and 1 base at J, with 17 bases between the two ends. CDR3 length equals 17 residues. The CDR3 protein is CASSFFLAMRGTDTQYF. For the CDR3, the DNA is TGCGCCAGCAGCTTTTTCCTCGCGATGAGAGGCACAGATACGCAGTATTTT.

The V gene is TRBV19, the J gene TRBJ1-5, with D perhaps matching TRBD1 (5 bases). Trimming shortened V by 8 bases and J by 2 bases, and 16 bases separated the two germline ends. The CDR3 runs to 15 residues. The germline gives CDR1 LNHDA, CDR2 SQIVND (reference sequence). The CDR3 protein is CASVVRGTGNQPQHF. CDR3 sequence (DNA): TGTGCCAGTGTAGTTAGGGGTACGGGCAATCAGCCCCAGCATTTT.